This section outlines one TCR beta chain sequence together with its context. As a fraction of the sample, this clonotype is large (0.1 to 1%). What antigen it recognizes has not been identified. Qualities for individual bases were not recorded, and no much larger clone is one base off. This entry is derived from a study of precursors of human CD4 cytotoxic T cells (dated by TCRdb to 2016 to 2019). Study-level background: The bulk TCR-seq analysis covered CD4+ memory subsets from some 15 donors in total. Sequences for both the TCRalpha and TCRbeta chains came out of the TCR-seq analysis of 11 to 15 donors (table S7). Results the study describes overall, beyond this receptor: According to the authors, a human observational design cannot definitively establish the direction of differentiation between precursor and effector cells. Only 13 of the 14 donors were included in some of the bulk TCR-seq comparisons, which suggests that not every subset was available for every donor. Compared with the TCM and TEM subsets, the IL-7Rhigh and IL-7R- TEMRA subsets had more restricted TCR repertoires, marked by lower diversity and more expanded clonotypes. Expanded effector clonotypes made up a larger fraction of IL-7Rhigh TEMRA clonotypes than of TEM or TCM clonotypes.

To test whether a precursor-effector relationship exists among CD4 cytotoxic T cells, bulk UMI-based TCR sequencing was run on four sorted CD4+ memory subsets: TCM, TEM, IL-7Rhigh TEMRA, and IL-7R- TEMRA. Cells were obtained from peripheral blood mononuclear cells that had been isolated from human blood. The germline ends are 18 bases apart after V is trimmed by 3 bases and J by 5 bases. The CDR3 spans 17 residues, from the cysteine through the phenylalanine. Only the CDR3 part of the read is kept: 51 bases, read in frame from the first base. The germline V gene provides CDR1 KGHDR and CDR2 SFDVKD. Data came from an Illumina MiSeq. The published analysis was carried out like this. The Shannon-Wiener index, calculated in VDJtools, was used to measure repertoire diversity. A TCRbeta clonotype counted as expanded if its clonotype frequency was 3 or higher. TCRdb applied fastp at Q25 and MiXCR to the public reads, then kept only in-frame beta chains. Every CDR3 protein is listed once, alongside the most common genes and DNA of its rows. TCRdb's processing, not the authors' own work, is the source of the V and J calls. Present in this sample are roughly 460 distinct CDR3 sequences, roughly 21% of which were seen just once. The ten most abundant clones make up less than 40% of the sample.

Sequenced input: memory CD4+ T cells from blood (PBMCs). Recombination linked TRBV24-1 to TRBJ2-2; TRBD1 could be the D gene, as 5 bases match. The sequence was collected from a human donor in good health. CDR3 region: CATSDPPDSTETGELFF. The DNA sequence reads TGTGCCACCAGTGATCCCCCAGACAGTACGGAGACCGGGGAGCTGTTTTTT.